The clone carrying this TCR beta chain is classed as medium-sized (0.01 to 0.1%). Its cognate antigen is unknown. These data originate in a study of early T cells in non-severe SARS-CoV-2 infection. Study background: The authors sequenced bulk RNA from unsorted whole blood, leaving chains unpaired.

Overall study findings and caveats: The VDJdb matching leaned toward anti-spike CD8 responses and overlooked private and CD4 specificities.

Each single cDNA molecule received a unique molecular identifier. TCRdb re-called the 5' RACE reads with MiXCR, one entry per CDR3 protein. The sample lists about 42,000 distinct CDR3 sequences; approximately 7.1% were seen once. In germline, CDR1 is SGHRS, CDR2 YFSETQ. This CDR3 has 16 amino acids. Trimming removed 4 bases from V and 4 bases from J; junction bases left unmatched: 7. The chain combines TRBV5-1 with TRBJ2-1; 11 bases match TRBD2. This sequence originates from an adult who was a healthcare worker with PCR-confirmed SARS-CoV-2 infection or an uninfected control (not recorded which). Sequenced: whole blood. The CDR3 region is CASSPPSGGPYNEQFF. In DNA form, the CDR3 reads TGCGCCAGCAGCCCACCTAGCGGGGGGCCATACAATGAGCAGTTCTTC.